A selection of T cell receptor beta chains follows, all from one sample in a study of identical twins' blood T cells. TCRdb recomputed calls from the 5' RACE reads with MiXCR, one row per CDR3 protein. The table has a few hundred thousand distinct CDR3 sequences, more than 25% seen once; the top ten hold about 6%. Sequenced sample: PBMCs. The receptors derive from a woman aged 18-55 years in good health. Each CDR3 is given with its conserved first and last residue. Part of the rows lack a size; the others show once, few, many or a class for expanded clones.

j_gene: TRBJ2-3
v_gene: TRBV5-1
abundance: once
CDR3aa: CASSPGPGEYTQYF

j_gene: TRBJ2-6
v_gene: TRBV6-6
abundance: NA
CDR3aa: CASSSSGGPSGANVLTF

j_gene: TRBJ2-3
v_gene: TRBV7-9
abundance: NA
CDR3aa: CASSSYSETDTQYF

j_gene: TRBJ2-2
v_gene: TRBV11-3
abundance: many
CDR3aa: CASSYSGGAHGELFF

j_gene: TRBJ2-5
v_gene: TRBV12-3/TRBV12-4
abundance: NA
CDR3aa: CASNGNGETQYF

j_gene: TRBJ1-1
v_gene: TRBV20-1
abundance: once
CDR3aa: CGARRDIIPPESFF

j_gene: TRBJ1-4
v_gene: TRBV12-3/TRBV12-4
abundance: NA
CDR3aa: CASSFHSEKLFF

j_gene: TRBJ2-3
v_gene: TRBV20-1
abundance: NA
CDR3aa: CSADPVGDTDTQYF

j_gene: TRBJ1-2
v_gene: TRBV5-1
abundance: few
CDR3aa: CASRVDNYGYTF

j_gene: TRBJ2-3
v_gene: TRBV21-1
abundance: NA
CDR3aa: CASSKNQRGGCDTQYF

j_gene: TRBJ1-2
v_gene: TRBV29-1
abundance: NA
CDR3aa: CSVSYGTGDGYTF

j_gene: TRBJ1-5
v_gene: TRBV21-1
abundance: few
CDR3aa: CASSKRGLLHQPQHF

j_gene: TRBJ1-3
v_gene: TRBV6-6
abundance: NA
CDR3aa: CASSYRMGGEDPPGNTIYF

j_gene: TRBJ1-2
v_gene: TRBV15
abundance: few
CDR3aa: CATSRDRGSTNYGYTF

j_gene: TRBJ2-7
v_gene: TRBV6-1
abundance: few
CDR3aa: CASSDGRTRHEQYF

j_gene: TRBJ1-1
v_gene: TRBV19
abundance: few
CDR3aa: CASSIETGRLEFF

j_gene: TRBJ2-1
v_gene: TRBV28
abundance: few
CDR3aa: CASSLPGLVDYNEQFF

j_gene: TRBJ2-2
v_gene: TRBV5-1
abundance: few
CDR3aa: CASSVGHRATGELFF

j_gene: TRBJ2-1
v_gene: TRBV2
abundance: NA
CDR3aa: CASGPATQSNEQFF

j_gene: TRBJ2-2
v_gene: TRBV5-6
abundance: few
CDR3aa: CASSADSDYGELFF

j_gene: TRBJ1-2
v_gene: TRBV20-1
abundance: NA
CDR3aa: CSASGRTIYGYTF

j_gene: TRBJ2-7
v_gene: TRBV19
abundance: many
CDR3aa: CASSIPSGGIHEQYF

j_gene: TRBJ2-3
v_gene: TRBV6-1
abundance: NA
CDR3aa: CASSGRDVVDTQCF